Here is one TCR beta chain with its context. Per the authors' pipeline: Nucleated cell counts were estimated from reference gene primer amplification. TCRdb keeps only in-frame clones here, not all; method: immunoSEQ multiplex PCR. That table gives V, J and clone size, and the DNA gave D and trimming. The data hold 150,000 to 200,000 clones, with approximately 88% observed a single time. These data originate in a study of blood T cell repertoires in COVID-19. Study-level background: Acute-phase and convalescent COVID-19 samples originated in the United States, Italy and Spain. The analysed material was cDNA or gDNA that came from T cells, B-cell-depleted T cells, or PBMCs.

V lost 6 bases to trimming and J lost 3 bases; unmatched junction nucleotides: 5. There are 14 residues in the CDR3. From germline, CDR1 is SGHTA and CDR2 FQGNSA. This chain joins TRBV7-2 and TRBJ2-7; 10 bases match TRBD1. The clonotype comes from a woman between 45 and 60 years old with acute or convalescent COVID-19. Input material: peripheral blood. The CDR3 spells CASRPGQGIYEQYF. The CDR3 nucleotides are TGTGCCAGCAGGCCGGGACAGGGGATCTACGAGCAGTACTTC. Full variable domain (missing parts from reference TRBV7-2 and TRBJ2-7): GAGVSQSPSNKVTEKGKDVELRCDPISGHTALYWYRQSLGQGLEFLIYFQGNSAPDKSGLPSDRFSAERTGGSVSTLTIQRTQQEDSAVYLCASRPGQGIYEQYFGPGTRLTVT.